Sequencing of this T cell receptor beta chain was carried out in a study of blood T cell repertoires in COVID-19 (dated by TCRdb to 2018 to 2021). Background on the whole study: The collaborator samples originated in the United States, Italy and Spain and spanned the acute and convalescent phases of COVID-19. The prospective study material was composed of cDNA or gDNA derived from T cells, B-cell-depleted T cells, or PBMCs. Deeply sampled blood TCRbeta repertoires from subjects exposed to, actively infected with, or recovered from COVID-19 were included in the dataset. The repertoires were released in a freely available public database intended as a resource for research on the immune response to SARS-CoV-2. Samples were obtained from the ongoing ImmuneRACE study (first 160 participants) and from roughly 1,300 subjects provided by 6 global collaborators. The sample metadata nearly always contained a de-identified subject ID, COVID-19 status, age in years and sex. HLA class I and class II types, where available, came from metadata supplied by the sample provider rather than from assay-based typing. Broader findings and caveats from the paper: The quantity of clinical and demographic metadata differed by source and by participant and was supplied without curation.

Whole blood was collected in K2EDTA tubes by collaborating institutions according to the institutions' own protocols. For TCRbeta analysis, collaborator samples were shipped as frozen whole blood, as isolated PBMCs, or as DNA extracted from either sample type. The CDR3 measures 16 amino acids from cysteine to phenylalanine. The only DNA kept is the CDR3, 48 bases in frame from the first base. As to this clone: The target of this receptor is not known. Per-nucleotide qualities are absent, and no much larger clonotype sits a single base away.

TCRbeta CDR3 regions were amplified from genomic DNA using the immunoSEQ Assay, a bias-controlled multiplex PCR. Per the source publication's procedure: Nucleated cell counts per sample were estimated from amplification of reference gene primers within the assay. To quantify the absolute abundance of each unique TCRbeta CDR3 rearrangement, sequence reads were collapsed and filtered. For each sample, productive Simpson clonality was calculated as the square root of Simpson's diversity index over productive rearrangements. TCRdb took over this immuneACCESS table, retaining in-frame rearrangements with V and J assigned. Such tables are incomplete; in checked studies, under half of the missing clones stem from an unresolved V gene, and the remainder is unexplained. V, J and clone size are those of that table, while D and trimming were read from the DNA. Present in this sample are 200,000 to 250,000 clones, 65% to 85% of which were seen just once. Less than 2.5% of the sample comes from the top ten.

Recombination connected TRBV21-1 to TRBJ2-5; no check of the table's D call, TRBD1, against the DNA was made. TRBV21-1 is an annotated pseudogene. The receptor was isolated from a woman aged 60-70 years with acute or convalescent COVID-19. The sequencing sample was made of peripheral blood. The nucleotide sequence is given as TGTGCCAGCAGCAACCCCCGGCAGGGGGTAGGGGAGACCCAGTACTTC. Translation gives CASSNPRQGVGETQYF.